Listed below are T cell receptor beta chains from one sample, sequenced in a study of graft-versus-host responses after intestinal transplantation. TCRdb's copy holds only in-frame clones and misses some; the assay was immunoSEQ multiplex PCR. This table has roughly 50,000 clones, about 89% appearing once. The sequences come from PBMCs, collected 650 to 670 days after intestinal transplant. These receptor sequences come from a human patient who received an intestinal transplant, so some T cells may come from the graft donor. CDR3s include the opening cysteine and the closing phenylalanine or tryptophan. Each record gives: V gene, clone size, D gene, J gene, CDR3 protein, CDR3 DNA. The D gene is left open where the match is weak. Clone size, where shown, is once, few, many, or a class for clones that have expanded.

v_call: TRBV18
clone_size: NA
d_call: NA
j_call: TRBJ1-6
cdr3_aa: CASSPQNQGNSPLHF
cdr3_nt: TGTGCCAGCTCACCACAAAACCAAGGGAATTCACCCCTCCACTTT

v_call: TRBV19
clone_size: NA
d_call: NA
j_call: TRBJ1-5
cdr3_aa: CASSIFVDQPQHF
cdr3_nt: TGTGCCAGTAGTATTTTCGTGGATCAGCCCCAGCATTTT

v_call: TRBV30
clone_size: once
d_call: NA
j_call: TRBJ2-7
cdr3_aa: CAWRTRGPSYEQYF
cdr3_nt: TGTGCCTGGAGGACACGGGGCCCGTCCTACGAGCAGTACTTC

v_call: TRBV7-9
clone_size: NA
d_call: NA
j_call: TRBJ2-5
cdr3_aa: CASSFVGRQETQYF
cdr3_nt: TGTGCCAGCAGCTTCGTGGGCAGACAAGAGACCCAGTACTTC

v_call: TRBV7-9
clone_size: NA
d_call: NA
j_call: TRBJ2-1
cdr3_aa: CASRPGMSHNEQFF
cdr3_nt: TGTGCCAGCAGACCGGGAATGTCCCACAATGAGCAGTTCTTC

v_call: TRBV18
clone_size: NA
d_call: NA
j_call: TRBJ2-1
cdr3_aa: CASSPLRGAYNEQFF
cdr3_nt: TGTGCCAGCTCACCGCTCCGGGGAGCCTACAATGAGCAGTTCTTC

v_call: TRBV6-1
clone_size: NA
d_call: TRBD1
j_call: TRBJ2-1
cdr3_aa: CASSGARTGVRGQFF
cdr3_nt: TGTGCCAGCAGTGGGGCCCGGACAGGGGTAAGGGGGCAGTTCTTC

v_call: TRBV6-6
clone_size: NA
d_call: NA
j_call: TRBJ2-1
cdr3_aa: CASSYVVMAYNEQFF
cdr3_nt: TGTGCCAGCAGTTACGTGGTTATGGCCTACAATGAGCAGTTCTTC

v_call: TRBV25-1
clone_size: NA
d_call: NA
j_call: TRBJ1-3
cdr3_aa: CASSEWTGNTIYF
cdr3_nt: TGTGCCAGCAGTGAATGGACTGGAAACACCATATATTTT

v_call: TRBV7-9
clone_size: NA
d_call: NA
j_call: TRBJ1-2
cdr3_aa: CASSLAQPDPGYTF
cdr3_nt: TGTGCCAGCAGCTTAGCTCAGCCGGACCCTGGCTACACCTTC

v_call: TRBV4-1
clone_size: NA
d_call: TRBD2
j_call: TRBJ2-2
cdr3_aa: CASSQVSSGGANGELFF
cdr3_nt: TGCGCCAGCAGCCAAGTTTCCAGCGGGGGGGCAAACGGGGAGCTGTTTTTT

v_call: TRBV19
clone_size: NA
d_call: NA
j_call: TRBJ2-2
cdr3_aa: CASSEAPYQGAGELFF
cdr3_nt: TGTGCCAGTAGTGAGGCTCCGTACCAAGGGGCCGGGGAGCTGTTTTTT

v_call: TRBV2
clone_size: NA
d_call: TRBD1
j_call: TRBJ2-5
cdr3_aa: CARKRLGQGQETQYF
cdr3_nt: TGTGCCAGAAAAAGACTCGGACAGGGCCAAGAGACCCAGTACTTC

v_call: TRBV9
clone_size: NA
d_call: TRBD1
j_call: TRBJ1-2
cdr3_aa: CASSVGQGAEKDYGYTF
cdr3_nt: TGTGCCAGCAGCGTCGGACAGGGGGCAGAGAAGGACTATGGCTACACCTTC

v_call: TRBV2
clone_size: NA
d_call: TRBD1
j_call: TRBJ1-1
cdr3_aa: CASSDDRGLTEAFF
cdr3_nt: TGTGCCAGCAGTGACGACAGGGGGCTCACTGAAGCTTTCTTT

v_call: TRBV5-1
clone_size: NA
d_call: NA
j_call: TRBJ2-1
cdr3_aa: CASSLVGLASYNEQFF
cdr3_nt: TGCGCCAGCAGCTTGGTGGGACTGGCCTCCTACAATGAGCAGTTCTTC